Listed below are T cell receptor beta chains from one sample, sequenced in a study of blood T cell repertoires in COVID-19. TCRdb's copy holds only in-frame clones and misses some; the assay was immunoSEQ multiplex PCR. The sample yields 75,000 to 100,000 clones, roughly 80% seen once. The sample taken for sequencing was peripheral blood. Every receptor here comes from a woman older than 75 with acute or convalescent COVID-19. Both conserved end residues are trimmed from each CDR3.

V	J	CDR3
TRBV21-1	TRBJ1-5	ASSKGSPGSNQPQH
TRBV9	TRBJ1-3	ASSTDGSYSGNTIY
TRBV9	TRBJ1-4	ASSARGGENEKLF
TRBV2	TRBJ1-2	ASSVRTVQGYT
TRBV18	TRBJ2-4	ASSLSDRAKNIQY
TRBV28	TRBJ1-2	ANSPRGGGGYT
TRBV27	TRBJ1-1	ASSPHSSDKAF
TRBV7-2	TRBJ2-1	ASSLAGRGHEQF
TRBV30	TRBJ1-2	AWRGTTNYGYT
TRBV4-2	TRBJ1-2	ASSTPSGQGAYGYT